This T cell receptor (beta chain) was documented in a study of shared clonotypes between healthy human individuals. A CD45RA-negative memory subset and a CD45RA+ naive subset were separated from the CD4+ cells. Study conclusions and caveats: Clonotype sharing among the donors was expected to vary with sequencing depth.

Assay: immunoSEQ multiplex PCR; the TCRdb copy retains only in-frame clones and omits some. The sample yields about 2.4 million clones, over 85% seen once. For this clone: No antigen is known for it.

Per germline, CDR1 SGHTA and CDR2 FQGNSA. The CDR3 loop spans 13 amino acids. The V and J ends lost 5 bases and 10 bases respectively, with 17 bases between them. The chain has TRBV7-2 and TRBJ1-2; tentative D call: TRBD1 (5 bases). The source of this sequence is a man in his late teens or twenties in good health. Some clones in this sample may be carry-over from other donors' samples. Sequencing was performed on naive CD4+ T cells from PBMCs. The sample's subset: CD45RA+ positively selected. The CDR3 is CASSLSYLGVYTF. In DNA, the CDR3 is TGTGCCAGCAGCCTATCTTATTTAGGGGTCTACACCTTC.